The clone carrying this T cell receptor (beta chain) was counted many times. Unique molecular identifiers were used in preparing the TCRbeta library. TCRdb recomputed calls from the PCR reads with MiXCR, one row per CDR3 protein. Of 70,000 or so distinct CDR3 sequences listed, approximately 10% are singletons. The data derive from a study of T-cell reconstitution after alpha-beta-depleted transplantation in children. J was trimmed by 3 bases and V by 0 bases; bases with no gene match: 6. CDR3 size: 15 residues. Germline assignment: CDR1 SGHDT and CDR2 YYEEEE. Specimen: PBMCs, collected before TCRalphabeta/CD19-depleted stem cell transplant. The chain combines TRBV5-6 with TRBJ2-7, with TRBD2 matching 7 bases. This TCR was sampled from a boy between 10 and 17 years old with acute myeloid leukemia, due to receive a stem cell transplant. The CDR3 DNA is TGTGCCAGCAGCTTGGAGGGCGGGAGTTTCTACGAGCAGTACTTC. It yields the protein CASSLEGGSFYEQYF.